A selection of T cell receptor beta chains follows, all from one sample in a study of T-cell reconstitution after alpha-beta-depleted transplantation in children. TCRdb analysed the PCR reads with MiXCR anew, one entry per CDR3 protein. This sample carries fewer than 150,000 distinct CDR3 sequences, about 9.6% of them seen once, and the ten largest clones take 24%. The input for sequencing was PBMCs, mostly from graft donor cells, taken 180 days after TCRalphabeta/CD19-depleted stem cell transplant. The receptors shown here come from a girl under three years old who had a stem cell transplant for combined immunodeficiency, so the T cells may come from the graft donor. Each CDR3 is given with its conserved first and last residue. D genes are given only for firm matches.

>NA|TRBV4-3|TRBJ1-6
CASSQWGDSPLHF
>TRBD1|TRBV18|TRBJ1-1
CASSPTGSGNTEAFF
>NA|TRBV7-2|TRBJ2-7
CASSPPGDTGYEQYF
>NA|TRBV12-3/TRBV12-4|TRBJ1-1
CASSLGMAGFRGEAFF
>TRBD2|TRBV20-1|TRBJ2-2
CSASIAGGVYTGELFF
>NA|TRBV5-1|TRBJ1-4
CASSLDGHPPVSEKLFF
>TRBD1|TRBV5-1|TRBJ1-6
CASSPGRGGSPLHF
>NA|TRBV21-1|TRBJ2-5
CASSKLAGGETQYF
>NA|TRBV25-1|TRBJ1-2
CASSEYGSDSYGYTF
>TRBD1|TRBV7-8|TRBJ2-7
CASSIMGTGHEQYF
>TRBD1|TRBV5-1|TRBJ2-5
CASSLARQGQETQYF
>TRBD2|TRBV5-1|TRBJ2-1
CASSFWTSGRHPHNEQFF
>TRBD2|TRBV6-2/TRBV6-3|TRBJ2-5
CASSGLAPETQYF
>TRBD2|TRBV5-1|TRBJ2-5
CASRSGGRQEETQYF
>NA|TRBV3-1|TRBJ1-2
CASSQAQDRNGYTF
>NA|TRBV24-1|TRBJ2-3
CATSDSRMGKGTQYF
>NA|TRBV20-1|TRBJ2-3
CSARGPKRGTDTQYF
>NA|TRBV24-1|TRBJ2-5
CATSDLNSGQETQYF
>NA|TRBV20-1|TRBJ2-6
CSPTGSGANVLTF
>NA|TRBV20-1|TRBJ1-1
CSALTGTDTEAFF
>NA|TRBV5-1|TRBJ2-6
CASSWSGANVLTF
>NA|TRBV12-3/TRBV12-4|TRBJ2-1
CASSLAAGAKHNEQFF
>NA|TRBV7-2|TRBJ2-3
CASRGRFGIGTQYF
>TRBD1|TRBV29-1|TRBJ2-1
CSAAGTGKEQFF
>TRBD2|TRBV20-1|TRBJ2-7
CSALGGTSGDYYEQYF
>NA|TRBV20-1|TRBJ2-5
CSARVETQYF
>TRBD2|TRBV5-5|TRBJ2-1
CASSLFLAGYTYNEQFF
>NA|TRBV10-3|TRBJ2-1
CAISPGPWLEQFF
>NA|TRBV5-1|TRBJ1-1
CASRGGQNTEAFF
>TRBD2|TRBV29-1|TRBJ2-1
CSVDSGRGNEQFF
>NA|TRBV20-1|TRBJ2-7
CSAITGSRYEQYF
>TRBD1|TRBV11-2|TRBJ2-5
CASTYRGQETQYF
>TRBD2|TRBV29-1|TRBJ2-7
CSVVSGTAYEQYF
>TRBD1|TRBV5-1|TRBJ2-7
CASSPRGQGNYEQYF
>NA|TRBV12-3/TRBV12-4|TRBJ2-3
CASSKRGPLDTQYF
>TRBD2|TRBV12-3/TRBV12-4|TRBJ2-7
CASRKQISGGYEQYF
>NA|TRBV11-2|TRBJ2-7
CASSPKSGPIGEQYF
>NA|TRBV7-8|TRBJ1-1
CASSFPLREAFF
>NA|TRBV30|TRBJ1-1
CAWSRWEVNTEAFF
>TRBD2|TRBV11-2|TRBJ2-7
CASRWTSGGDYEQYF
>NA|TRBV10-3|TRBJ2-2
CAISFAGNTGELFF